This T cell receptor (beta chain) was documented in a study of blood T cells in healthy people across ages. Study-wide points: Diversity was higher, and naive CD4+ cells more numerous, in long-lived donors than in aged donors.

CDR3 length: 14 residues. The germline gives CDR1 MNHEY, CDR2 SVGAGI. Trimming cost V 7 bases and J 2 bases, with 15 bases left between them. This clonotype was detected only a few times. The antigen is not known. Then a second PCR, running roughly 7 to 12 cycles, was carried out with a sample-barcoded 5' primer and a J-beta primer mix. TCRdb recomputed calls from the 5' RACE reads with MiXCR, one row per CDR3 protein. The sample lists about 1.8 million distinct CDR3 sequences; around half were seen once. V usage is TRBV6-5 and J usage is TRBJ2-7; D is possibly TRBD2 (6 bases). The TCR sequence derives from a woman aged 40 to 50 in good health. The specimen sequenced was blood. DNA of the CDR3: TGTGCCAGCACCGATCGGGGGTCCCCCTACGAGCAGTACTTC. This translates into CASTDRGSPYEQYF.